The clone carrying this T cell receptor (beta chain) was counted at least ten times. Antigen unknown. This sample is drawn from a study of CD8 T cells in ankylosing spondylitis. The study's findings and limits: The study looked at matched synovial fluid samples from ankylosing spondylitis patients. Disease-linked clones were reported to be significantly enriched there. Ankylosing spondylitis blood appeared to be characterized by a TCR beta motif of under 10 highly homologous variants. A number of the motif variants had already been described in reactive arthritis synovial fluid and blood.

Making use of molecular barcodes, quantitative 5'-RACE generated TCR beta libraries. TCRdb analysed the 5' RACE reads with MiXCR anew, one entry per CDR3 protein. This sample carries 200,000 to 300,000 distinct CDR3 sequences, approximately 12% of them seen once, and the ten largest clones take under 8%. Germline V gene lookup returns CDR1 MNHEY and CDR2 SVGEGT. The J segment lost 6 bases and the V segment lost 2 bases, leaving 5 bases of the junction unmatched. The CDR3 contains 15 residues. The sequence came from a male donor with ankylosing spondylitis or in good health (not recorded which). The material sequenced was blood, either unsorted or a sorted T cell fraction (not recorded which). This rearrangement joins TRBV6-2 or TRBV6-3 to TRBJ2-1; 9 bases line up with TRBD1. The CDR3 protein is CASSYRQGGFNEQFF. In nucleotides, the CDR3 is TGTGCCAGCAGTTACAGACAGGGGGGGTTCAATGAGCAGTTCTTC.